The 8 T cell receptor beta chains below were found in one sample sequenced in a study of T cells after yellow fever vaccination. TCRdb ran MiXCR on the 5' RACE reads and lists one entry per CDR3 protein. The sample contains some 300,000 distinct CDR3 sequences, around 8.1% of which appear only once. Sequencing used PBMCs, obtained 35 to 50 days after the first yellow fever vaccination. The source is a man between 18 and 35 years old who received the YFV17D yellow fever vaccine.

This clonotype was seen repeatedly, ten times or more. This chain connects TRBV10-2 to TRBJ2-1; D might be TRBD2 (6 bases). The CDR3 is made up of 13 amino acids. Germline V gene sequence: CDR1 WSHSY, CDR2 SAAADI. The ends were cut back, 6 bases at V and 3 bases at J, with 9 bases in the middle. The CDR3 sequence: CASRTRGYNEQFF. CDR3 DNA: TGCGCCAGCAGGACTAGAGGCTACAATGAGCAGTTCTTC.

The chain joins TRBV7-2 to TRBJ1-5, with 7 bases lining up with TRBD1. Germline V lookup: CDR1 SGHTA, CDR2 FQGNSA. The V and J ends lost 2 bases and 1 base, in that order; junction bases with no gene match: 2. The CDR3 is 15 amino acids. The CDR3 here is CASSLRGQSNQPQHF. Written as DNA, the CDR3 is TGTGCCAGCAGCTTAAGGGGGCAAAGCAATCAGCCCCAGCATTTT. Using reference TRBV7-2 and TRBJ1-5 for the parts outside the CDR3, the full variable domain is GAGVSQSPSNKVTEKGKDVELRCDPISGHTALYWYRQSLGQGLEFLIYFQGNSAPDKSGLPSDRFSAERTGGSVSTLTIQRTQQEDSAVYLCASSLRGQSNQPQHFGDGTRLSIL.

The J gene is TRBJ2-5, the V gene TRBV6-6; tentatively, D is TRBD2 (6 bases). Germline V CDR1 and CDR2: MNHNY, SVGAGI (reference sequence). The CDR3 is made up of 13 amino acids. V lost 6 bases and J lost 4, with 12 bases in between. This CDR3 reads CASSRLGGETQYF. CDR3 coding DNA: TGTGCCAGCAGCCGACTAGGTGGAGAGACCCAGTACTTC.

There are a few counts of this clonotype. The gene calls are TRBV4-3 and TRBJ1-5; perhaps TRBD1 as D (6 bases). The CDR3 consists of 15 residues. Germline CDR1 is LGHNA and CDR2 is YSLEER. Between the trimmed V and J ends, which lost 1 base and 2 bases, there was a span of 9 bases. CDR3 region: CASSQAGGGNQPQHF. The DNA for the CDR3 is TGCGCCAGCAGCCAAGCCGGGGGCGGCAATCAGCCCCAGCATTTT.

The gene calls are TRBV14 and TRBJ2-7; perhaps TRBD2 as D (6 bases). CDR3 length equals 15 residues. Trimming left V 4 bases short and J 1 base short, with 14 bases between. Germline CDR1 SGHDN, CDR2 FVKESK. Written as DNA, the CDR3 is TGTGCCAGCAGCCCTTATCGGGGGACGTCCTACGAGCAGTACTTC. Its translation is CASSPYRGTSYEQYF.

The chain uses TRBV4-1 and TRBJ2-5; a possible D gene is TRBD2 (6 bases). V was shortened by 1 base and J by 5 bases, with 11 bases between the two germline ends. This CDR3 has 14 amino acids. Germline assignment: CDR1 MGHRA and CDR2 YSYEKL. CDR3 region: CASSQGRGLETQYF. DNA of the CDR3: TGCGCCAGCAGCCAAGGGAGGGGATTGGAGACCCAGTACTTC.

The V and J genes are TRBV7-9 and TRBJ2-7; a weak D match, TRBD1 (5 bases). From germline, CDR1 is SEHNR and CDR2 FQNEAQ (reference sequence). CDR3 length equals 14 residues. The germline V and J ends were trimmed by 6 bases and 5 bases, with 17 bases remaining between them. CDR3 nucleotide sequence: TGTGCCAGCAGTCCGGTGGGGTTAGGGGACGAGCAGTACTTC. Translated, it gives CASSPVGLGDEQYF.

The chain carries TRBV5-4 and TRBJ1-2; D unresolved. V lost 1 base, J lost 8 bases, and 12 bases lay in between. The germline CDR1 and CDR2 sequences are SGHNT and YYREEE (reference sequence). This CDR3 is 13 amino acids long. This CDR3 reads CASSLKGLEGYTF. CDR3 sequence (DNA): TGTGCCAGCAGCTTGAAAGGGCTTGAGGGCTACACCTTC.